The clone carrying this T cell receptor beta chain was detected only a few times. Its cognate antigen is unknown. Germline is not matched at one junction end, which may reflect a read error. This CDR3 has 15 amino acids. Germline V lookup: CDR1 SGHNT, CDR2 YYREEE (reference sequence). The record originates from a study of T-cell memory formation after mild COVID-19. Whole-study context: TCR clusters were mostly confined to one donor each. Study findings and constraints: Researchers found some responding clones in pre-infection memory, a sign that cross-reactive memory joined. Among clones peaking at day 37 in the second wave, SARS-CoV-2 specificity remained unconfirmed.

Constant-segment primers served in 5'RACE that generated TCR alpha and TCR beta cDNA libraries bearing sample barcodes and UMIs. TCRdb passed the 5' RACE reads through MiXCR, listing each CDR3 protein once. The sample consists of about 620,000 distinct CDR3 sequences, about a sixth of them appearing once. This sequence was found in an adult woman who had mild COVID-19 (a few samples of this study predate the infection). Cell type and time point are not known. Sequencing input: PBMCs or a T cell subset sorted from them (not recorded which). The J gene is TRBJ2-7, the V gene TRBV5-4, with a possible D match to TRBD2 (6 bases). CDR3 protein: CASSLEGLTTYEQYF. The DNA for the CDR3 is TGTGCCAGCAGTTTGGAGGGACTTACTACCTACGAGCAGTACTTC.